Listed below are T cell receptor beta chains from one sample, sequenced in a study of sequential checkpoint blockade in melanoma. Repertoires were generated with immunoSEQ multiplex PCR, while TCRdb's copy carries only in-frame clones and drops some. The data contain fewer than 15,000 clones, 77% of them singletons. The sample in question was CD8+ T cells sorted from blood (inferred from file names), obtained from a patient given nivolumab and ipilimumab in sequence. These receptors were taken from a human donor with melanoma. CDR3s include the opening cysteine and the closing phenylalanine or tryptophan. The order of the fields is D gene, J gene, V gene, clone size, CDR3 protein, CDR3 DNA. The D gene is left open where the match is weak. Not all rows give a size; the values are once, few, many and, for expanded clones, a class.

TRBD2 TRBJ2-1 TRBV27 - CASSLLAGGYEQFF TGTGCCAGCAGTTTACTAGCGGGAGGTTATGAGCAGTTCTTC
TRBD2 TRBJ2-2 TRBV30 - CAWTGLAGAGELFF TGTGCCTGGACGGGACTAGCGGGAGCCGGGGAGCTGTTTTTT
TRBD2 TRBJ2-5 TRBV2 few CASSLRREKETQYF TGTGCCAGCAGCTTACGGCGGGAGAAAGAGACCCAGTACTTC
TRBD2 TRBJ2-7 TRBV28 - CASSIGGLAVISYEQYF TGTGCCAGCAGTATCGGAGGACTAGCGGTCATCTCCTACGAGCAGTACTTC
- TRBJ1-5 TRBV5-4 - CASSHGTGSYQPQHF TGCGCCAGCAGCCATGGTACAGGGAGCTATCAGCCCCAGCATTTT
TRBD1 TRBJ1-1 TRBV5-4 - CASSWGTGVDTEAFF TGTGCCAGCAGCTGGGGGACAGGGGTGGACACTGAAGCTTTCTTT
TRBD1 TRBJ2-2 TRBV4-1 - CASSQGVGGGAGELFF TGCGCCAGCAGCCAAGGCGTAGGGGGCGGCGCCGGGGAGCTGTTTTTT
TRBD2 TRBJ2-2 TRBV9 - CASSVGGLAGFTGELFF TGTGCCAGCAGCGTGGGCGGACTAGCGGGATTCACCGGGGAGCTGTTTTTT
- TRBJ2-7 TRBV28 - CASSILLQGGEQYF TGTGCCAGCAGTATCCTTCTGCAGGGGGGCGAGCAGTACTTC
TRBD1 TRBJ2-3 TRBV7-3 once CASSLGTASTDTQYF TGTGCCAGCAGCTTAGGGACAGCCAGCACAGATACGCAGTATTTT
TRBD1 TRBJ2-7 TRBV9 - CASSPPGQYEQYF TGTGCCAGCAGCCCTCCGGGACAGTACGAGCAGTACTTC
- TRBJ2-2 TRBV7-8 - CASSIKHPYTGELFF TGTGCCAGCAGTATCAAGCACCCTTACACCGGGGAGCTGTTTTTT
- TRBJ2-1 TRBV7-2 - CASSIAGVEQFF TGTGCCAGCAGCATCGCAGGGGTTGAGCAGTTCTTC
- TRBJ2-3 TRBV4-1 - CASSQGPTGLADTQYF TGCGCCAGCAGCCAAGGCCCCACGGGGTTAGCTGATACGCAGTATTTT
- TRBJ1-6 TRBV5-8 - CASSLDAASSYNSPLHF TGTGCCAGCAGCTTGGACGCCGCTAGCTCCTATAATTCACCCCTCCACTTT
TRBD1 TRBJ2-7 TRBV6-9 few CASRDRGHLEQYF TGTGCCAGCAGGGACAGGGGGCATCTAGAGCAGTACTTC
- TRBJ2-5 TRBV30 - CASTTGKETQYF TGTGCCTCCACTACGGGGAAAGAGACCCAGTACTTC